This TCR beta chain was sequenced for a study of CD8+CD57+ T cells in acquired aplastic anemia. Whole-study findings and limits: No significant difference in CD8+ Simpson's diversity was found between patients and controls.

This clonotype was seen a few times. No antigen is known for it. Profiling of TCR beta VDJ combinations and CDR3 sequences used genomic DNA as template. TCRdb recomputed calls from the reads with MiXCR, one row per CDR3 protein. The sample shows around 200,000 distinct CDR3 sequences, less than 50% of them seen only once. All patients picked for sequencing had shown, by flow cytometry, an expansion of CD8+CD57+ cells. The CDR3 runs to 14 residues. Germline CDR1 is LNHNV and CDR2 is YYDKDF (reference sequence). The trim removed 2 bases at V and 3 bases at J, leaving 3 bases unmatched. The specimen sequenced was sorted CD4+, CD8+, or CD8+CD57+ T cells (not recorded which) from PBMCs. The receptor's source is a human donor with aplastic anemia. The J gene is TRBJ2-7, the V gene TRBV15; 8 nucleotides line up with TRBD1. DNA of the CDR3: TGTGCCACCAGCAGATTGGACAGGGACTACGAGCAGTACTTC. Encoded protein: CATSRLDRDYEQYF.